The present entry profiles one T cell receptor beta chain with its context. Skipping T cell sorting, the study isolated total RNA directly from whole blood. From germline, CDR1 is MDHEN and CDR2 SYDVKM. CDR3 length equals 15 residues. From the 5' RACE reads, TCRdb lists one entry per CDR3 protein and no DNA. The sample totals 90,000 to 110,000 distinct CDR3 sequences. This entry belongs to a study of monozygotic twins with inflammatory bowel disease. Sequencing used blood. This clonotype was obtained from a human donor with ulcerative colitis or Crohn's disease, or a healthy co-twin of an affected twin (not recorded which). The genes are TRBV28 and TRBJ1-5; TCRdb reports TRBD1, a call that lacks DNA to check it against. The CDR3 loop is CASHRWGRGNQPQHF. The variable domain in full, with the rest retrieved from reference TRBV28 and TRBJ1-5, is DVKVTQSSRYLVKRTGEKVFLECVQDMDHENMFWYRQDPGLGLRLIYFSYDVKMKEKGDIPEGYSVSREKKERFSLILESASTNQTSMYLCASHRWGRGNQPQHFGDGTRLSIL.